Listed below are T cell receptor beta chains from one sample, sequenced in a study of PD-1 blockade in classical Hodgkin lymphoma. TCRdb's table, derived via immunoSEQ multiplex PCR, lists solely in-frame clones and lacks some. Of approximately 49,000 clones in the sample, 80% were seen once. Sequencing used peripheral blood mononuclear cells (PBMCs), obtained before the fourth cycle of nivolumab. The receptors were gathered from a human donor with classical Hodgkin lymphoma. Each CDR3 is given with its conserved first and last residue. A D gene is named only where the DNA matches it firmly. For some rows the clone size is stated as once, few or many, or as a class when expanded; others skip it.

D gene: TRBD1
J gene: TRBJ2-5
V gene: TRBV5-4
clone size: NA
CDR3 protein: CASSLGDRAGETQYF
CDR3 DNA: TGTGCCAGCAGCTTGGGGGACAGGGCGGGGGAGACCCAGTACTTC

D gene: NA
J gene: TRBJ2-7
V gene: TRBV5-4
clone size: NA
CDR3 protein: CASSLDLSYEQYF
CDR3 DNA: TGTGCCAGCAGCTTAGACCTCTCCTACGAGCAGTACTTC

D gene: NA
J gene: TRBJ2-3
V gene: TRBV5-6
clone size: once
CDR3 protein: CASSLGDTQYF
CDR3 DNA: TGTGCCAGCAGCTTAGGTGATACGCAGTATTTT

D gene: TRBD1
J gene: TRBJ2-2
V gene: TRBV5-1
clone size: NA
CDR3 protein: CASSLRGQGVSGELFF
CDR3 DNA: TGCGCCAGCAGCTTACGGGGACAGGGGGTGTCCGGGGAGCTGTTTTTT

D gene: NA
J gene: TRBJ1-2
V gene: TRBV5-1
clone size: few
CDR3 protein: CASSSPGALLGYTF
CDR3 DNA: TGCGCCAGCAGCTCCCCAGGGGCGCTTCTTGGCTACACCTTC

D gene: NA
J gene: TRBJ1-2
V gene: TRBV28
clone size: NA
CDR3 protein: CASSLRNYGYTF
CDR3 DNA: TGTGCCAGCAGTTTGAGAAACTATGGCTACACCTTC

D gene: NA
J gene: TRBJ1-2
V gene: TRBV7-2
clone size: NA
CDR3 protein: CASSLLPSLNYGYTF
CDR3 DNA: TGTGCCAGCAGCTTACTACCGAGCCTTAACTATGGCTACACCTTC

D gene: NA
J gene: TRBJ1-2
V gene: TRBV30
clone size: NA
CDR3 protein: CAWSTPGGYYGYTF
CDR3 DNA: TGTGCCTGGAGTACTCCCGGGGGCTACTATGGCTACACCTTC

D gene: NA
J gene: TRBJ2-1
V gene: TRBV6-5
clone size: many
CDR3 protein: CASSYGRNNEQFF
CDR3 DNA: TGTGCCAGCAGTTACGGGCGGAACAATGAGCAGTTCTTC

D gene: NA
J gene: TRBJ1-4
V gene: TRBV19
clone size: NA
CDR3 protein: CASIPPGSNEKLFF
CDR3 DNA: TGTGCCAGTATCCCTCCAGGAAGTAATGAAAAACTGTTTTTT

D gene: NA
J gene: TRBJ1-2
V gene: TRBV6-1
clone size: medium-sized
CDR3 protein: CASREGDGYTF
CDR3 DNA: TGTGCCAGCAGGGAAGGGGACGGCTACACCTTC

D gene: NA
J gene: TRBJ2-7
V gene: TRBV9
clone size: NA
CDR3 protein: CASSPNRDLWSEQYF
CDR3 DNA: TGTGCCAGCAGCCCCAACAGGGATCTTTGGTCCGAGCAGTACTTC

D gene: NA
J gene: TRBJ1-2
V gene: TRBV5-6
clone size: once
CDR3 protein: CASSSREVDYGYTF
CDR3 DNA: TGTGCCAGCAGCTCAAGGGAGGTGGACTATGGCTACACCTTC

D gene: NA
J gene: TRBJ1-1
V gene: TRBV29-1
clone size: NA
CDR3 protein: CSVGVTDTEAFF
CDR3 DNA: TGCAGCGTTGGCGTGACCGACACTGAAGCTTTCTTT

D gene: NA
J gene: TRBJ2-5
V gene: TRBV4-3
clone size: few
CDR3 protein: CASSTGQQETQYF
CDR3 DNA: TGCGCCAGCAGCACAGGACAGCAAGAGACCCAGTACTTC

D gene: TRBD2
J gene: TRBJ2-1
V gene: TRBV6-1
clone size: NA
CDR3 protein: CASSDTSGVNEQFF
CDR3 DNA: TGTGCCAGCAGTGACACTAGCGGGGTAAATGAGCAGTTCTTC

D gene: NA
J gene: TRBJ1-1
V gene: TRBV21-1
clone size: NA
CDR3 protein: CASSKVSHRERSTEAFF
CDR3 DNA: TGTGCCAGCAGCAAAGTTTCCCACAGGGAGCGGAGCACTGAAGCTTTCTTT

D gene: TRBD1
J gene: TRBJ2-7
V gene: TRBV7-9
clone size: NA
CDR3 protein: CASSLGRMGQGTHEQYF
CDR3 DNA: TGTGCCAGCAGCTTAGGGAGGATGGGACAGGGGACTCATGAGCAGTACTTC

D gene: NA
J gene: TRBJ1-2
V gene: TRBV6-5
clone size: NA
CDR3 protein: CASSYRGNNYGYTF
CDR3 DNA: TGTGCCAGCAGTTATCGGGGAAATAACTATGGCTACACCTTC

D gene: TRBD1
J gene: TRBJ2-1
V gene: TRBV28
clone size: NA
CDR3 protein: CASSLHGQGASYNEQFF
CDR3 DNA: TGTGCCAGCAGTTTGCACGGACAGGGGGCTTCCTACAATGAGCAGTTCTTC

D gene: NA
J gene: TRBJ2-3
V gene: TRBV5-1
clone size: NA
CDR3 protein: CASSLLGPDTQYF
CDR3 DNA: TGCGCCAGCAGCTTGCTCGGTCCAGATACGCAGTATTTT

D gene: NA
J gene: TRBJ1-2
V gene: TRBV5-5
clone size: few
CDR3 protein: CASSLANTPYGYTF
CDR3 DNA: TGTGCCAGCAGCTTGGCGAACACCCCCTATGGCTACACCTTC

D gene: TRBD1
J gene: TRBJ1-4
V gene: TRBV9
clone size: NA
CDR3 protein: CASSVGTGGNEKLFF
CDR3 DNA: TGTGCCAGCAGCGTAGGGACAGGGGGAAATGAAAAACTGTTTTTT

D gene: TRBD2
J gene: TRBJ2-5
V gene: TRBV30
clone size: once
CDR3 protein: CAWSVGSGGQETQYF
CDR3 DNA: TGTGCCTGGAGTGTAGGTAGCGGGGGCCAAGAGACCCAGTACTTC

D gene: NA
J gene: TRBJ1-1
V gene: TRBV5-1
clone size: NA
CDR3 protein: CASSGGYGEWNTEAFF
CDR3 DNA: TGCGCCAGCAGCGGGGGATACGGGGAGTGGAACACTGAAGCTTTCTTT

D gene: NA
J gene: TRBJ2-7
V gene: TRBV27
clone size: NA
CDR3 protein: CASSFPGNEQYF
CDR3 DNA: TGTGCCAGCAGTTTTCCAGGGAACGAGCAGTACTTC

D gene: NA
J gene: TRBJ2-7
V gene: TRBV28
clone size: NA
CDR3 protein: CATREDGDYEQYF
CDR3 DNA: TGTGCCACCCGAGAGGACGGAGACTACGAGCAGTACTTC

D gene: NA
J gene: TRBJ1-2
V gene: TRBV2
clone size: NA
CDR3 protein: CASSEQGPYGYTF
CDR3 DNA: TGTGCCAGCAGTGAACAGGGCCCCTATGGCTACACCTTC

D gene: TRBD1
J gene: TRBJ1-1
V gene: TRBV25-1
clone size: NA
CDR3 protein: CASRGTGPNTEAFF
CDR3 DNA: TGTGCCAGCAGAGGGACAGGGCCGAACACTGAAGCTTTCTTT

D gene: NA
J gene: TRBJ2-3
V gene: TRBV5-1
clone size: once
CDR3 protein: CASSRDGTDTQYF
CDR3 DNA: TGCGCCAGCAGCCGGGATGGCACAGATACGCAGTATTTT

D gene: TRBD2
J gene: TRBJ2-7
V gene: TRBV6-1
clone size: NA
CDR3 protein: CASSERGGHEQYF
CDR3 DNA: TGTGCCAGCAGTGAAAGGGGAGGGCACGAGCAGTACTTC

D gene: TRBD1
J gene: TRBJ2-2
V gene: TRBV30
clone size: NA
CDR3 protein: CASDRGRRTGELFF
CDR3 DNA: TGTGCCTCAGACAGGGGGCGTCGCACCGGGGAGCTGTTTTTT

D gene: NA
J gene: TRBJ2-7
V gene: TRBV4-1
clone size: few
CDR3 protein: CASSLQGTGPYEQYF
CDR3 DNA: TGTGCCAGCAGCCTTCAGGGCACGGGACCTTACGAGCAGTACTTC

D gene: NA
J gene: TRBJ2-5
V gene: TRBV29-1
clone size: NA
CDR3 protein: CSVEAGSFVPGLEETQYF
CDR3 DNA: TGCAGCGTTGAAGCCGGAAGTTTTGTACCCGGATTAGAAGAGACCCAGTACTTC

D gene: NA
J gene: TRBJ2-7
V gene: TRBV5-5
clone size: NA
CDR3 protein: CASSTDVPSYEQYF
CDR3 DNA: TGTGCCAGCAGCACGGACGTTCCGTCCTACGAGCAGTACTTC

D gene: TRBD1
J gene: TRBJ2-2
V gene: TRBV5-1
clone size: NA
CDR3 protein: CASSGGQGTGELFF
CDR3 DNA: TGCGCCAGCAGCGGGGGACAGGGAACCGGGGAGCTGTTTTTT

D gene: NA
J gene: TRBJ2-2
V gene: TRBV5-1
clone size: NA
CDR3 protein: CASSLATLTAENTGELFF
CDR3 DNA: TGCGCCAGCAGCTTGGCCACCCTGACAGCGGAGAACACCGGGGAGCTGTTTTTT

D gene: TRBD2
J gene: TRBJ2-7
V gene: TRBV5-4
clone size: NA
CDR3 protein: CASSWKPGLAGGFYEQYF
CDR3 DNA: TGTGCCAGCAGCTGGAAACCGGGACTAGCGGGGGGTTTCTACGAGCAGTACTTC

D gene: NA
J gene: TRBJ2-3
V gene: TRBV29-1
clone size: NA
CDR3 protein: CSVIHWGPDTQYF
CDR3 DNA: TGCAGCGTTATCCACTGGGGGCCAGATACGCAGTATTTT

D gene: NA
J gene: TRBJ2-7
V gene: TRBV6-1
clone size: NA
CDR3 protein: CASSDRAPSYEQYF
CDR3 DNA: TGTGCCAGCAGTGATAGGGCCCCCTCCTACGAGCAGTACTTC

D gene: NA
J gene: TRBJ2-7
V gene: TRBV25-1
clone size: NA
CDR3 protein: CASSRTAASYEQYF
CDR3 DNA: TGTGCCAGCAGTCGAACAGCGGCCTCCTACGAGCAGTACTTC

D gene: NA
J gene: TRBJ2-7
V gene: TRBV27
clone size: NA
CDR3 protein: CASSLSPFNDYEQYF
CDR3 DNA: TGTGCCAGCAGTTTAAGCCCATTTAACGACTACGAGCAGTACTTC

D gene: TRBD2
J gene: TRBJ2-7
V gene: TRBV19
clone size: NA
CDR3 protein: CASSMRRGRSSYEQYF
CDR3 DNA: TGTGCCAGTAGTATGCGTCGCGGGAGGAGCTCCTACGAGCAGTACTTC

D gene: NA
J gene: TRBJ2-1
V gene: TRBV7-7
clone size: NA
CDR3 protein: CASSSQPLVAQSNEQFF
CDR3 DNA: TGTGCCAGCAGCTCCCAGCCGTTGGTGGCTCAAAGCAATGAGCAGTTCTTC

D gene: TRBD1
J gene: TRBJ2-5
V gene: TRBV6-5
clone size: NA
CDR3 protein: CASRKTGAETQYF
CDR3 DNA: TGTGCCAGCAGAAAGACAGGGGCCGAGACCCAGTACTTC

D gene: NA
J gene: TRBJ1-1
V gene: TRBV2
clone size: few
CDR3 protein: CASSEPNPNTEAFF
CDR3 DNA: TGTGCCAGCAGTGAGCCCAATCCTAACACTGAAGCTTTCTTT

D gene: NA
J gene: TRBJ2-3
V gene: TRBV7-6
clone size: NA
CDR3 protein: CASSLIQVQDTQYF
CDR3 DNA: TGTGCCAGCAGCTTAATACAGGTCCAAGATACGCAGTATTTT

D gene: NA
J gene: TRBJ2-7
V gene: TRBV18
clone size: NA
CDR3 protein: CASSPNLGGPSYEQYF
CDR3 DNA: TGTGCCAGCTCACCAAATCTGGGGGGCCCCTCCTACGAGCAGTACTTC

D gene: TRBD1
J gene: TRBJ1-2
V gene: TRBV5-5
clone size: NA
CDR3 protein: CASSPLRGLYGYTF
CDR3 DNA: TGTGCCAGCAGCCCGTTGAGGGGGCTCTATGGCTACACCTTC

D gene: NA
J gene: TRBJ2-3
V gene: TRBV11-3
clone size: NA
CDR3 protein: CASSLDGATGTQYF
CDR3 DNA: TGTGCCAGCAGCTTAGATGGGGCTACGGGTACGCAGTATTTT

D gene: NA
J gene: TRBJ1-3
V gene: TRBV7-8
clone size: NA
CDR3 protein: CASSFGVSSGNTIYF
CDR3 DNA: TGTGCCAGCAGCTTCGGCGTGAGCTCTGGAAACACCATATATTTT

D gene: NA
J gene: TRBJ1-4
V gene: TRBV7-2
clone size: once
CDR3 protein: CASSLVNGRGKLFF
CDR3 DNA: TGTGCCAGCAGCTTAGTCAATGGTAGGGGAAAACTGTTTTTT

D gene: NA
J gene: TRBJ2-1
V gene: TRBV29-1
clone size: NA
CDR3 protein: CSVVAGPSYNEQFF
CDR3 DNA: TGCAGCGTTGTTGCAGGACCCTCCTACAATGAGCAGTTCTTC

D gene: TRBD2
J gene: TRBJ2-2
V gene: TRBV14
clone size: NA
CDR3 protein: CASSQYLGLAGANTGELFF
CDR3 DNA: TGTGCCAGCAGCCAATATTTGGGACTAGCGGGAGCGAACACCGGGGAGCTGTTTTTT

D gene: TRBD2
J gene: TRBJ2-3
V gene: TRBV7-2
clone size: NA
CDR3 protein: CASSSRLAGTTQYF
CDR3 DNA: TGTGCCAGCAGCTCGAGACTAGCGGGAACTACGCAGTATTTT